This is a list of T cell receptor beta chains from one sample in a study of identical twins. Via MiXCR, TCRdb re-called the 5' RACE reads, giving one row per CDR3 protein. The repertoire has over 250,000 distinct CDR3 sequences, roughly 10% of them found once; the top ten carry roughly 7%. The same sample was also used in a study of yellow fever vaccine responses in identical twins.

The sample taken for sequencing was CD8+ T cells sorted from blood. The receptors were sampled from a woman aged 18-29 years in good health. Both conserved end residues are part of each CDR3. The order of the fields is CDR3 DNA, CDR3 protein, D gene, J gene, V gene, clone size. A D gene is named only where the DNA matches it firmly. Size is omitted from some rows. Given values are once, few, many or a class for expanded clones.

CDR3nt: TGCAGCGTTTGGGGCGGGGGGACTAGCGGGAGTCAGACCTACGAGCAGTACTTC
CDR3aa: CSVWGGGTSGSQTYEQYF
d_gene: TRBD2
j_gene: TRBJ2-7
v_gene: TRBV29-1
abundance: NA

CDR3nt: TGTGCCAGCAGTGTAGGGACAGGGGTAGAAGATACGCAGCATTTT
CDR3aa: CASSVGTGVEDTQHF
d_gene: TRBD1
j_gene: TRBJ1-5
v_gene: TRBV28
abundance: NA

CDR3nt: TGTGCCAGCAGCTTAGCGACCCCAGGGGGGGCCATTCAGTACTTC
CDR3aa: CASSLATPGGAIQYF
d_gene: NA
j_gene: TRBJ2-4
v_gene: TRBV11-2
abundance: NA

CDR3nt: TGTGCCAGCAGCCAAGCCCCAAGGGGGGGAGCAGATACGCAGTATTTT
CDR3aa: CASSQAPRGGADTQYF
d_gene: NA
j_gene: TRBJ2-3
v_gene: TRBV4-2
abundance: few

CDR3nt: TGTGCCAGCAGTTACGGGACTAGCTCCTACGAGCAGTACTTC
CDR3aa: CASSYGTSSYEQYF
d_gene: TRBD2
j_gene: TRBJ2-7
v_gene: TRBV6-2/TRBV6-3
abundance: NA

CDR3nt: TGCAGCACTAACGTTAAGGGGACAGCTTACACAGATACGCAGTATTTT
CDR3aa: CSTNVKGTAYTDTQYF
d_gene: TRBD1
j_gene: TRBJ2-3
v_gene: TRBV29-1
abundance: few

CDR3nt: TGTGCCAGCAGTTACTCTACGGCATCCCCCCGGTACGAGCAGTACTTC
CDR3aa: CASSYSTASPRYEQYF
d_gene: NA
j_gene: TRBJ2-7
v_gene: TRBV6-2/TRBV6-3
abundance: NA

CDR3nt: TGTGCCAGCAGCTCCGGGGGGTTAAAGGCGGCCAAAAACATTCAGTACTTC
CDR3aa: CASSSGGLKAAKNIQYF
d_gene: TRBD2
j_gene: TRBJ2-4
v_gene: TRBV5-6
abundance: few

CDR3nt: TGCGCCAGCAGCTTGTCTCCCTGGGGTATTGAGCAGTTCTTC
CDR3aa: CASSLSPWGIEQFF
d_gene: NA
j_gene: TRBJ2-1
v_gene: TRBV5-1
abundance: many

CDR3nt: TGCGCCAGCAGCCTAAGCGCGGACAGTCACTCCTACGAGCAGTACTTC
CDR3aa: CASSLSADSHSYEQYF
d_gene: NA
j_gene: TRBJ2-7
v_gene: TRBV4-1
abundance: many

CDR3nt: TGTGCCAGCAGTGAATTGGGGGAGGGAAATGAGCAGTTCTTC
CDR3aa: CASSELGEGNEQFF
d_gene: TRBD2
j_gene: TRBJ2-1
v_gene: TRBV25-1
abundance: once

CDR3nt: TGTGCCAGCTCACCAGAGGCAGGGGGCTCCTACGAGCAGTACTTC
CDR3aa: CASSPEAGGSYEQYF
d_gene: TRBD1
j_gene: TRBJ2-7
v_gene: TRBV18
abundance: few

CDR3nt: TGTGCCAGCAGTGTGAGGGGGGAAGGGAATGAGCAGTTCTTC
CDR3aa: CASSVRGEGNEQFF
d_gene: NA
j_gene: TRBJ2-1
v_gene: TRBV6-4
abundance: few

CDR3nt: TGCAGGCCTCGAGAGACCCAGTACTTC
CDR3aa: CRPRETQYF
d_gene: NA
j_gene: TRBJ2-5
v_gene: TRBV20-1
abundance: few

CDR3nt: TGTGCCAGCAGCTTACCCCGGGACAGGGCTAATGAGCAGTTCTTC
CDR3aa: CASSLPRDRANEQFF
d_gene: TRBD1
j_gene: TRBJ2-1
v_gene: TRBV11-2
abundance: many

CDR3nt: TGTGCCACCAGCAGAGGAAGTAGCAATCAGCCCCAGCATTTT
CDR3aa: CATSRGSSNQPQHF
d_gene: NA
j_gene: TRBJ1-5
v_gene: TRBV15
abundance: many

CDR3nt: TGTGCCAGCAGAGACAGGGGGCTGGGGGCCAACGTCCTGACTTTC
CDR3aa: CASRDRGLGANVLTF
d_gene: TRBD1
j_gene: TRBJ2-6
v_gene: TRBV6-1
abundance: NA

CDR3nt: TGTGCCAGCAGCTTAGCGCGACTAGCGGGGACCACCTACGAGCAGTACTTC
CDR3aa: CASSLARLAGTTYEQYF
d_gene: TRBD2
j_gene: TRBJ2-7
v_gene: TRBV7-8
abundance: many

CDR3nt: TGTGCCAGCAGCCCCTCCCGGGGAAGCGAGCAGTACTTC
CDR3aa: CASSPSRGSEQYF
d_gene: NA
j_gene: TRBJ2-7
v_gene: TRBV12-3/TRBV12-4
abundance: few

CDR3nt: TGTGCCAGCAGCTTCAGTCAGGGGGCCTACGAGCAGTACTTC
CDR3aa: CASSFSQGAYEQYF
d_gene: TRBD1
j_gene: TRBJ2-7
v_gene: TRBV5-5
abundance: NA

CDR3nt: TGTGCCAGCAACAACCATGGAGGCGATAACTATGGCTACACCTTC
CDR3aa: CASNNHGGDNYGYTF
d_gene: NA
j_gene: TRBJ1-2
v_gene: TRBV6-1
abundance: many

CDR3nt: TGCGCCAGCAGCCAAGATCACGGCGATAGCTCCATAGCGGGGATCCAAGAGACCCAGTACTTC
CDR3aa: CASSQDHGDSSIAGIQETQYF
d_gene: TRBD2
j_gene: TRBJ2-5
v_gene: TRBV4-1
abundance: few

CDR3nt: TGCGCCAGCAGCCGCGGACTAGTGGAGTACGAGCAGTACTTC
CDR3aa: CASSRGLVEYEQYF
d_gene: TRBD2
j_gene: TRBJ2-7
v_gene: TRBV4-1
abundance: many

CDR3nt: TGCGCCAGCAGCCAAGTCGTCGCAGGAGGACCTTACAATGAGCAGTTCTTC
CDR3aa: CASSQVVAGGPYNEQFF
d_gene: NA
j_gene: TRBJ2-1
v_gene: TRBV4-1
abundance: NA

CDR3nt: TGCGCCAGCAGCTTGGTGGACAGGGGGCGAGAGCAGTACTTC
CDR3aa: CASSLVDRGREQYF
d_gene: TRBD1
j_gene: TRBJ2-7
v_gene: TRBV5-1
abundance: NA

CDR3nt: TGTGCCAGCAGCCAAGCAGGGTTTGGCTACACCTTC
CDR3aa: CASSQAGFGYTF
d_gene: NA
j_gene: TRBJ1-2
v_gene: TRBV4-2
abundance: few

CDR3nt: TGTGCCAGCAGCTCGACCCTAGGGGGGGGCGCTGCCAATGAGCAGTTCTTC
CDR3aa: CASSSTLGGGAANEQFF
d_gene: NA
j_gene: TRBJ2-1
v_gene: TRBV5-4
abundance: NA

CDR3nt: TGTGCCATCGGTGGAGGGTCGAACACCGGGGAGCTGTTTTTT
CDR3aa: CAIGGGSNTGELFF
d_gene: NA
j_gene: TRBJ2-2
v_gene: TRBV10-3
abundance: NA

CDR3nt: TGTGCCAGCAGCTTTCGGCGCGGGACAGGGGACGAGCAGTACTTC
CDR3aa: CASSFRRGTGDEQYF
d_gene: TRBD1
j_gene: TRBJ2-7
v_gene: TRBV5-5
abundance: few

CDR3nt: TGCGCCAGCAGCCAAGATCGGACTGATTCCTACGAGCAGAACTTC
CDR3aa: CASSQDRTDSYEQNF
d_gene: NA
j_gene: TRBJ2-7
v_gene: TRBV4-3
abundance: NA

CDR3nt: TGCGCCAGCAGCTGGCCATTGTCAGGGACGGCCGGGGAGCTGTTTTTT
CDR3aa: CASSWPLSGTAGELFF
d_gene: NA
j_gene: TRBJ2-2
v_gene: TRBV5-1
abundance: few

CDR3nt: TGTGCCAGTAGTATCCTACCGGGACAGGGGAACACTGAAGCTTTCTTT
CDR3aa: CASSILPGQGNTEAFF
d_gene: TRBD1
j_gene: TRBJ1-1
v_gene: TRBV19
abundance: NA

CDR3nt: TGTGCCAGCAGCCTACTAGCGGGACGGTTCGATGAGCAGTTCTTC
CDR3aa: CASSLLAGRFDEQFF
d_gene: TRBD2
j_gene: TRBJ2-1
v_gene: TRBV7-9
abundance: many

CDR3nt: TGTGCCATCAGTGAGACGGGCAGGGGTCAAGAGACCCAGTACTTC
CDR3aa: CAISETGRGQETQYF
d_gene: NA
j_gene: TRBJ2-5
v_gene: TRBV10-3
abundance: many

CDR3nt: TGTGCCAGCAGCCAAGAGACAGCTATGAACACTGAAGCTTTCTTT
CDR3aa: CASSQETAMNTEAFF
d_gene: NA
j_gene: TRBJ1-1
v_gene: TRBV3-1
abundance: NA

CDR3nt: TGTGCCAGCAGCCAAGATAGGTCCCCAGGGGGCGCGGGCTACACCTTC
CDR3aa: CASSQDRSPGGAGYTF
d_gene: TRBD1
j_gene: TRBJ1-2
v_gene: TRBV4-2
abundance: NA

CDR3nt: TGCGCCAGCAGCCAAGTTGTACAGGGGGCCTACGAGCAGTACTTC
CDR3aa: CASSQVVQGAYEQYF
d_gene: TRBD1
j_gene: TRBJ2-7
v_gene: TRBV4-3
abundance: NA

CDR3nt: TGTGCCAGCAGTGAGGTGGTAGGGGACGCAAACACCATATATTTT
CDR3aa: CASSEVVGDANTIYF
d_gene: NA
j_gene: TRBJ1-3
v_gene: TRBV2
abundance: many

CDR3nt: TGCGCCAGCAGCCCAGTAGCGGGGTGGGATGAGCAGTTCTTC
CDR3aa: CASSPVAGWDEQFF
d_gene: TRBD2
j_gene: TRBJ2-1
v_gene: TRBV4-1
abundance: few